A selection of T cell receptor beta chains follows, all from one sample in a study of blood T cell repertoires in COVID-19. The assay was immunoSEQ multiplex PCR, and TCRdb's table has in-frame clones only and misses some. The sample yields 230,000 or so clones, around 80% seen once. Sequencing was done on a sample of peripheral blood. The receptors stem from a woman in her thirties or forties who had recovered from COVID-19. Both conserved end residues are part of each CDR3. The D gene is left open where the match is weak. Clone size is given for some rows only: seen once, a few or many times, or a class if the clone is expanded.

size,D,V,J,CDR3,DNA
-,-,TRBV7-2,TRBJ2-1,CASSLARRNEQFF,TGTGCCAGCAGCTTAGCGAGGAGGAATGAGCAGTTCTTC
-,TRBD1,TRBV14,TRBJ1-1,CASSRQGQGGAFF,TGTGCCAGCAGCCGTCAAGGACAGGGAGGAGCTTTCTTT
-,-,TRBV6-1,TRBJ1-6,CASSELELGGSSPLHF,TGTGCCAGCAGTGAATTGGAGCTAGGAGGTAGTTCACCCCTCCACTTT
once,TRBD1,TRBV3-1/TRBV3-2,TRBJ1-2,CASSQEGGTGAPNF,TGTGCCAGCAGCCAAGAAGGTGGGACAGGGGCGCCAAACTTC
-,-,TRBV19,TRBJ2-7,CASSMARGGTYEQYF,TGTGCCAGTAGTATGGCCCGGGGTGGAACCTACGAGCAGTACTTC
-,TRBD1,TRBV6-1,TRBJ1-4,CASSEINHDRGAKLFF,TGTGCCAGCAGTGAAATTAATCATGACAGGGGGGCAAAACTGTTTTTT
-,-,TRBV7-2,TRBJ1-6,CASSLDVNSSPLHF,TGTGCCAGCAGCTTAGACGTGAACTCTTCACCCCTCCACTTT
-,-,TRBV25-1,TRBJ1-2,CASSTQGYGYTF,TGTGCCAGCAGTACTCAGGGGTATGGCTACACCTTC
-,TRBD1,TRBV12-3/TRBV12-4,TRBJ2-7,CASSQGQGQQYF,TGTGCCAGCAGTCAGGGACAGGGTCAGCAGTACTTC
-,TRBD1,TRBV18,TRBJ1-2,CASSPPSRTGSGYGYTF,TGTGCCAGCTCACCACCTAGCCGGACAGGGTCTGGCTATGGCTACACCTTC
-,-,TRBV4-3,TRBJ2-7,CASSQEWGGHLYEQYF,TGCGCCAGCAGCCAAGAGTGGGGGGGACATTTATACGAGCAGTACTTC
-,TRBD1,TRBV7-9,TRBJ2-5,CASSPRGTAIETQYF,TGTGCCAGCAGCCCCAGGGGGACAGCGATAGAGACCCAGTACTTC
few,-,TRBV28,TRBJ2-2,CASKNSYTGELFF,TGTGCCAGCAAGAACTCATACACCGGGGAGCTGTTTTTT
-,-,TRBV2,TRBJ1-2,CASSEEVRGAGYGYTF,TGTGCCAGCAGTGAAGAGGTCAGGGGCGCGGGCTATGGCTACACCTTC
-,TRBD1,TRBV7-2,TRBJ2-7,CASSLGRQGYYEQYF,TGTGCCAGCAGCTTAGGTCGACAGGGGTACTACGAGCAGTACTTC
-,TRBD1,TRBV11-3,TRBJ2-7,CASSFGQGKGEQYF,TGTGCCAGCAGCTTTGGACAGGGGAAGGGCGAGCAGTACTTC
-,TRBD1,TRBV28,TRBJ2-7,CASSRQGGYEQYF,TGTGCCAGCAGCCGACAGGGGGGCTACGAGCAGTACTTC
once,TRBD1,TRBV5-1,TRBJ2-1,CASSLRDRDLLGPYNEQFF,TGCGCCAGCAGCTTGAGGGACAGGGACTTGCTTGGACCCTACAATGAGCAGTTCTTC
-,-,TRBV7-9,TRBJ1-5,CASSLADRYQPQHF,TGTGCCAGCAGCTTGGCGGACAGATATCAGCCCCAGCATTTT
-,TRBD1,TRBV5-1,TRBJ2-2,CASSGTENTGELFF,TGCGCCAGCAGCGGGACAGAGAACACCGGGGAGCTGTTTTTT